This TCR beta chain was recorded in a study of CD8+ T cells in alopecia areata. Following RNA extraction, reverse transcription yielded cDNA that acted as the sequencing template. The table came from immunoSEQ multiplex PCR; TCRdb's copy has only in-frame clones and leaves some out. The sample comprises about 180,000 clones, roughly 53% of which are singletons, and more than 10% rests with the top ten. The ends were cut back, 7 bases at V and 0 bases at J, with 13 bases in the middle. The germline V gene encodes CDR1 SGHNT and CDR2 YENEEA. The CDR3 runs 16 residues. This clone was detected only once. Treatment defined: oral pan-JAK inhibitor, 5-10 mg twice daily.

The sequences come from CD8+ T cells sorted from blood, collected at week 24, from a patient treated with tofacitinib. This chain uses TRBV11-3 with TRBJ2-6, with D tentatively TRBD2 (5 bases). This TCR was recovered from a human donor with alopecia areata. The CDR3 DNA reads TGTGCCAGCACGCGTAGCCGGGACTCTGGGGCCAACGTCCTGACTTTC. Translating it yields CASTRSRDSGANVLTF.